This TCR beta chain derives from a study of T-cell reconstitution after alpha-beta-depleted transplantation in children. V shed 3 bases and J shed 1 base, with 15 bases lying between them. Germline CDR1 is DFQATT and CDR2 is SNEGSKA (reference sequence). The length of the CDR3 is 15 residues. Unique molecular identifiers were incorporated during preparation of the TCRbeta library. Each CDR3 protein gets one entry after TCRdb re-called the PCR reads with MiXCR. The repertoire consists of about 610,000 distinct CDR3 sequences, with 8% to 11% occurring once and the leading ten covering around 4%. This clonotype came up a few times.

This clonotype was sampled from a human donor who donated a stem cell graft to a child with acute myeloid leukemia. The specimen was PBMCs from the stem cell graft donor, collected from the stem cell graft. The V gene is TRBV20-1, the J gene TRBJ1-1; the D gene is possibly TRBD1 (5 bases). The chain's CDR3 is CSARGPGRKNTEAFF. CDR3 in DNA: TGCAGTGCTAGGGGCCCGGGACGGAAGAACACTGAAGCTTTCTTT.